The T cell receptor (beta chain) described here comes from a study of T cell responses to AZD1222 COVID-19 vaccine. Second-dose intervals near 4 or 12 weeks were combined. Details on this clone: Its antigen remains unknown.

General study results and limits: When two AZD1222 doses had been given, Spike-specific TCR breadth and depth rose. Along spike, vaccine-associated CD4 TCRs were found throughout, with dominance at 160-218 and 743-854.

Method: immunoSEQ multiplex PCR; TCRdb's copy keeps in-frame clones and lacks some. The data contain just under 80,000 clones, about 92% of them singletons. The germline gives CDR1 MNHEY, CDR2 SMNVEV (reference sequence). This CDR3 has 14 amino acids. Trimming removed 8 bases from V and 4 bases from J, with 18 bases in between. This TCR was recovered from an adult who received the AZD1222 COVID-19 vaccine. Sample: peripheral blood, taken 28 days after the second AZD1222 dose. The chain couples TRBV27 to TRBJ2-7, with a tentative D call TRBD1 (6 bases). CDR3 nucleotide sequence: TGTGCCAGCCAAAAACAGGGTAATATGTACGAGCAGTACTTC. Its protein product is CASQKQGNMYEQYF.